These 2 T cell receptor beta chains were sequenced from one sample in a study of CD8 T cells in ankylosing spondylitis (dated by TCRdb to the late 2010s). Libraries came from 5' RACE. TCRdb lists the instrument as Illumina HiSeq 2500. The public reads were quality trimmed at Q25 with fastp and then assembled into clones with MiXCR by TCRdb, keeping productive beta chains. Identical CDR3 proteins give one entry, which carries the most common genes and DNA. The sample table lists some 130,000 distinct CDR3 sequences, 6% to 8.5% of them with a count of one. The ten top clones hold 12% of the sample. Material: blood, either unsorted or a sorted T cell fraction (not recorded which). These receptor sequences come from a female donor with ankylosing spondylitis or in good health (not recorded which).

A few counts support this clonotype. J is TRBJ2-3 and V is TRBV24-1; no clear D. This CDR3 spans 16 amino acids. Trimming removed 0 bases at V and 3 bases at J, with 12 bases between. Per the germline V gene, CDR1 is KGHDR and CDR2 is SFDVKD. This CDR3 reads CATSDLQSGQTDTQYF. The CDR3 DNA is TGTGCCACCAGTGATTTGCAGTCTGGTCAGACAGATACGCAGTATTTT.

The chain carries TRBV30 and TRBJ2-7, with D maybe TRBD2 (5 bases). Trimming removed 3 bases at V and 0 bases at J, with 12 bases between. The germline V gene has CDR1 GTSNPN and CDR2 SVGIG (reference sequence). CDR3 length: 14 amino acids. Here the CDR3 reads CAWRKRGSSYEQYF. The CDR3 nucleotides are TGTGCCTGGAGGAAACGAGGGAGCTCCTACGAGCAGTACTTC.